A selection of T cell receptor beta chains follows, all from one sample in a study of glioma-infiltrating T cells after dendritic cell vaccination. Method: immunoSEQ multiplex PCR; TCRdb's copy keeps in-frame clones and lacks some. There are some 24,000 clones in the sample; under 90% occur only once, and around 2.9% lies in the top ten. This sample comprised blood, obtained after dendritic cell vaccination. All receptors derive from a human donor with glioblastoma. Both conserved end residues are part of each CDR3. A D gene is named only where the DNA matches it firmly. Only part of the rows carry a size: once, few, many, or a class if the clone is expanded.

TRBV19,TRBJ1-2,15,NA,once,TGTGCCAGTAGTCGCGGACAGACGAATAACTATGGCTACACCTTC,CASSRGQTNNYGYTF
TRBV9,TRBJ2-1,16,TRBD2,NA,TGTGCCAACTCAAGGAGCGCCGGGACTAGCGGGGCTGAGCAGTTCTTC,CANSRSAGTSGAEQFF
TRBV6-6,TRBJ2-2,14,NA,few,TGTGCCAGCAGGGACTCCGCGAACACCGGGGAGCTGTTTTTT,CASRDSANTGELFF
TRBV6-4,TRBJ2-7,15,TRBD2,NA,TGTGCCAGCAGTGTGGAAACGGGGGGGCGATACGAGCAGTACTTC,CASSVETGGRYEQYF
TRBV11-1,TRBJ2-7,16,NA,NA,TGTGCCAGCAGCTCTAAATCAGGGATTATTACCTACGAGCAGTACTTC,CASSSKSGIITYEQYF
TRBV5-4,TRBJ2-7,15,NA,NA,TGTGCCAGCAGCTTGCAGGGGAGAAGGTCCTACGAGCAGTACTTC,CASSLQGRRSYEQYF
TRBV6-1,TRBJ2-5,13,NA,once,TGTGCCAGCCGCCAGACAGCCAAAGAGACCCAGTACTTC,CASRQTAKETQYF
TRBV30,TRBJ1-1,13,TRBD1,once,TGTGCCTGGACAGGGGGCATGGGCACTGAAGCTTTCTTT,CAWTGGMGTEAFF
TRBV5-6,TRBJ2-7,15,TRBD1,NA,TGTGCCAGCGAACCCCCCGGGACAGGGGTACACGAGCAGTACTTC,CASEPPGTGVHEQYF
TRBV6-1,TRBJ2-2,13,NA,NA,TGTGCCAGCAGTGAACTAGTTAACGGGGAGCTGTTTTTT,CASSELVNGELFF
TRBV5-1,TRBJ1-3,15,NA,NA,TGCGCCAGCAGCCCACACGGGGGCTCTGGAAACACCATATATTTT,CASSPHGGSGNTIYF
TRBV5-4,TRBJ1-5,14,NA,NA,TGTGCCAGCAGTCTTCAGGGGAACAATCAGCCCCAGCATTTT,CASSLQGNNQPQHF
TRBV19,TRBJ1-6,15,TRBD1,NA,TGTGCCAGTAACTCCCTACAGGGGAGGAATTCACCCCTCCACTTT,CASNSLQGRNSPLHF
TRBV7-2,TRBJ2-7,15,TRBD2,NA,TGTGCCAGCAGCTCTCGGGTAGCGGGGGCCTACGAGCAGTACTTC,CASSSRVAGAYEQYF
TRBV5-8,TRBJ1-6,13,NA,NA,TGTGCCAGCACCGCCTTCCAGGGAGGACCCCTCCACTTT,CASTAFQGGPLHF
TRBV28,TRBJ2-5,16,TRBD2,NA,TGTGCCAGCAGCTCGGTCGGGGGGGTGCGTAAAGAGACCCAGTACTTC,CASSSVGGVRKETQYF
TRBV4-1,TRBJ2-3,17,TRBD1,NA,TGCGCCAGCAGCCAAGACTCCAGGGGGAGTAGCACAGATACGCAGTATTTT,CASSQDSRGSSTDTQYF